This TCR beta chain is from a study of blood T cells in healthy people across ages. Notes on the study in general: TCR beta diversity tracked closely with naive T cell percentage.

Notes on this clonotype: Its matching antigen is unknown.

This CDR3 is 16 amino acids long. V shed 5 bases, J shed 4 bases, and the junction held 11 bases outside the gene matches. Germline V gene lookup returns CDR1 SGHTA and CDR2 FQGTGA. Together with a sample-barcoded 5' primer, a J-beta primer mix was included in a second PCR lasting roughly 6 to 12 cycles. Every molecule of cDNA carried a tag from a template-switch adaptor with 12 random nucleotides. TCRdb processed the 5' RACE reads anew with MiXCR; each CDR3 protein has one entry. The sample consists of approximately 780,000 distinct CDR3 sequences, more than 25% of them appearing once. It was around 10 milliliters of peripheral blood that were drawn from each donor. The same sample was also studied in work on T cells of mothers and their children.

The sequencing sample was made of blood. The chain uses TRBV7-3 and TRBJ2-1, with 7 bases fitting TRBD2. The TCR originated in a boy between 5 and 17 years old in good health. The CDR3 sequence: CASSVSSGRPYNEQFF. The CDR3 nucleotides read TGTGCCAGCAGCGTGTCTAGCGGCCGACCTTACAATGAGCAGTTCTTC.